This T cell receptor beta chain was documented in a study of molecular identifiers for immune sequencing clone quantification. Only a few counts were recorded for this clonotype. Its antigen is currently unknown. One end of the junction varies from germline; a read error may be responsible. In TCRdb, the PCR reads were re-called with MiXCR into one record per CDR3 protein. The data show about 510,000 distinct CDR3 sequences, with 20% to 25% seen just once and around 0.84% held by the top ten. The CDR3 is 13 amino acids. Germline V lookup: CDR1 MNHNS, CDR2 SASEGT. Overall study findings and caveats: Spike-in Jurkat TCR RNA from a single cell reportedly registered among about 1 million naive cells. More than 98% of effector molecules, versus under 1% of naive-cell molecules, belonged to clones above 20 RNA copies.

Using a CD8+CD4-CCR7+CD45RA+ phenotype, naive CD8 T cells were sorted. This chain joins TRBV6-1 and TRBJ2-3; 7 positions agree with TRBD1. Sequenced: naive CD8+ T cells from blood, with Jurkat cell RNA spiked in. The subset was: FACS-sorted CD8+CD4-CCR7+CD45RA+ naive T cells. The receptor was derived from a human donor in good health. Some libraries in this study had Jurkat cell RNA spiked in. The CDR3 protein is CASRDKGTAQRHF. The DNA of the CDR3 is TGTGCCAGCAGAGATAAAGGGACAGCCCAAAGGCATTTT.